The entry that follows covers one T cell receptor (beta chain) sequence. This record belongs to a study of PD-L1 blockade in urothelial cancer. Study background: The study started patients on atezolizumab around 2014, giving 1,200 mg intravenously every 3 weeks. At 3 weeks (second dose) and 6 weeks after starting treatment, blood was analyzed.

The investigators introduced synthetic TCR analog templates into each PCR as spikes. Profiling relied on immunoSEQ multiplex PCR, and the TCRdb table lists in-frame clones only, not all of them. The sample records 100,000 or so clones, around 90% being singletons. Germline CDR1 and CDR2: SGHTA and FQGNSA. The CDR3 covers 16 residues. V trimming: 0 bases; J trimming: 7 bases; junction bases outside the gene matches: 9. The material was PBMCs, obtained around atezolizumab (anti-PD-L1) treatment. The sequence was obtained from an elderly woman with urothelial cancer. This chain links TRBV7-2 with TRBJ2-7, with 10 bases aligning to TRBD2. CDR3 nucleotide sequence: TGTGCCAGCAGCTTAGCGTCTAGCGGGAGATCGGGTGAGCAGTACTTC. The encoded protein is CASSLASSGRSGEQYF. Combining the CDR3 with reference TRBV7-2 and TRBJ2-7 gives the whole variable domain GAGVSQSPSNKVTEKGKDVELRCDPISGHTALYWYRQSLGQGLEFLIYFQGNSAPDKSGLPSDRFSAERTGGSVSTLTIQRTQQEDSAVYLCASSLASSGRSGEQYFGPGTRLTVT.